The 20 T cell receptor beta chains listed next were all sequenced from one sample in a study of blood T cell repertoires in COVID-19. Libraries were prepared by immunoSEQ multiplex PCR; TCRdb keeps only in-frame clonotypes and omits some of them. Among some 150,000 clones listed, approximately 84% were seen once. Input material: peripheral blood. Every receptor here comes from a man aged 70-80 years with acute or convalescent COVID-19.

The CDR3 coding sequence is TGTGCCAGCAGTTACTCTGCGGGACAGAATAATTCACCCCTCCACTTT. This encodes CASSYSAGQNNSPLHF. The genes are TRBV6-5 and TRBJ1-6, with TRBD1 matching 7 bases. V dropped 0 bases and J dropped 5; count of bases not matched to a gene: 4. Looked up from germline, CDR1 is MNHEY and CDR2 is SVGAGI. CDR3 length: 16 residues.

This rearrangement joins TRBV15 to TRBJ1-2, with D possibly being TRBD1 (6 bases). CDR1 is LNHNV, CDR2 YYDKDF, per germline (reference sequence). The CDR3 runs 12 residues. V was shortened by 0 bases and J by 7 bases, with 6 bases between the two germline ends. CDR3 in amino acids: CATSRDRGGYTF. The DNA for the CDR3 is TGTGCCACCAGCAGAGACAGGGGTGGCTACACCTTC.

The chain couples TRBV4-2 to TRBJ2-7, with D uncertain. CDR3 length: 12 amino acids. The germline V gene has CDR1 LGHNA and CDR2 YNFKEQ. V shed 1 base and J shed 3 bases, with 4 bases lying between them. The CDR3 loop is CASSQGVYEQYF. CDR3 sequence (DNA): TGTGCCAGCAGCCAAGGCGTCTACGAGCAGTACTTC.

This clone was seen just once. V is TRBV7-9 and J is TRBJ1-5; 8 bases agree with TRBD1. The CDR3 has 14 amino acids. V was pared by 5 bases and J by 2 bases, with 2 bases of the junction left unmatched. Germline V gene data show CDR1 as SEHNR and CDR2 as FQNEAQ (reference sequence). CDR3 loop: CASSLQGGNQPQHF. Here the CDR3 DNA reads TGTGCCAGCAGCCTACAGGGGGGCAATCAGCCCCAGCATTTT.

The chain is built from TRBV19 and TRBJ2-3; a weak D match, TRBD1 (7 bases). The germline CDR1 and CDR2 sequences are LNHDA and SQIVND (reference sequence). V was cut by 6 bases and J by 3 bases, with 16 bases left in between. The CDR3 has 15 amino acids. The CDR3 DNA follows: TGTGCCAGTAGACCCCCAGGGGGGCGGACAGATACGCAGTATTTT. It is translated as CASRPPGGRTDTQYF. Full variable domain (missing parts from reference TRBV19 and TRBJ2-3): DGGITQSPKYLFRKEGQNVTLSCEQNLNHDAMYWYRQDPGQGLRLIYYSQIVNDFQKGDIAEGYSVSREKKESFPLTVTSAQKNPTAFYLCASRPPGGRTDTQYFGPGTRLTVL.

This chain uses TRBV5-1 with TRBJ1-4, with 8 bases lining up with TRBD1. V lost 0 bases and J lost 0; bases outside the gene matches: 7. The CDR3 extends over 18 amino acids. CDR1 and CDR2 from the germline V gene are SGHRS and YFSETQ. CDR3 sequence reads: CASSLAKDRDPTNEKLFF. The CDR3 region has the DNA TGCGCCAGCAGCTTGGCCAAGGACAGGGATCCAACTAATGAAAAACTGTTTTTT.

The rearrangement links TRBV10-1 to TRBJ2-7; 9 bases match TRBD2. V lost 2 bases and J lost 5; bases outside the gene matches: 1. Germline loops: CDR1 WNHNN, CDR2 SYGVQD (reference sequence). This CDR3 contains 13 residues. In nucleotides, the CDR3 is TGCGCCAGCAGTGAGGCTAGCGGGAACGAGCAGTACTTC. It codes for CASSEASGNEQYF.

V usage is TRBV27 and J usage is TRBJ1-2, with D possibly matching TRBD1 (6 bases). The germline V and J ends were trimmed by 3 bases and 6 bases, with 20 bases remaining between them. The CDR3 consists of 16 residues. CDR1 is MNHEY, CDR2 SMNVEV, per germline (reference sequence). CDR3 residues: CASSFVGGRDWDGYTF. The CDR3 DNA follows: TGTGCCAGCAGTTTCGTGGGGGGGCGCGATTGGGATGGCTACACCTTC.

The DNA of the CDR3 is TGTGCCAGCAGTTACCGACAGGGGAGGGGGCAAGCTTTCTTT. Encoded protein: CASSYRQGRGQAFF. This chain uses TRBV6-2 or TRBV6-3 with TRBJ1-1; 8 nucleotides match TRBD1. Per the germline V gene, CDR1 is MNHEY and CDR2 is SVGEGT. Germline trimming cut 2 bases from V and 9 bases from J; bases unmatched to any gene: 8. The CDR3 sequence is 14 residues long.

The J gene is TRBJ2-3, the V gene TRBV5-1, with D possibly being TRBD2 (6 bases). Germline lookup yields CDR1 SGHRS and CDR2 YFSETQ. CDR3 length: 17 amino acids. Deletions cut 4 bases from V and 1 base from J, with 19 bases between. CDR3 region: CASSAGNSGGGTDTQYF. CDR3 coding DNA: TGCGCCAGCAGCGCGGGTAATAGCGGAGGGGGCACAGATACGCAGTATTTT. Complete variable domain (other parts from reference TRBV5-1 and TRBJ2-3): KAGVTQTPRYLIKTRGQQVTLSCSPISGHRSVSWYQQTPGQGLQFLFEYFSETQRNKGNFPGRFSGRQFSNSRSEMNVSTLELGDSALYLCASSAGNSGGGTDTQYFGPGTRLTVL.

The DNA for the CDR3 is TGTGCCAGCAGCTTCCCTAGAGGACAGGCGCGCACCGGGGAGCTGTTTTTT. It codes for CASSFPRGQARTGELFF. The chain uses TRBV7-3 and TRBJ2-2; 7 bases line up with TRBD1. The CDR3 spans 17 residues. V dropped 3 bases and J dropped 4; count of bases not matched to a gene: 11. Germline V gene sequence: CDR1 SGHTA, CDR2 FQGTGA.

V and J are TRBV19 and TRBJ2-2; perhaps TRBD1 as D (6 bases). The CDR3 length is 15 residues. Trimming cost V 3 bases and J 4 bases, with 12 bases left between them. The germline V gene has CDR1 LNHDA and CDR2 SQIVND (reference sequence). CDR3 DNA: TGTGCCAGTAGTATTTACAGGGCTGGCACCGGGGAGCTGTTTTTT. Its protein is CASSIYRAGTGELFF.

The chain couples TRBV4-1 to TRBJ2-5; 11 nucleotides line up with TRBD1. Germline loops: CDR1 MGHRA, CDR2 YSYEKL. The CDR3 runs 16 residues. J was trimmed by 5 bases and V by 3 bases; bases with no gene match: 8. DNA for the CDR3: TGCGCCAGCAGCCAGGAGGACAGGGGGCTTGGTGAGACCCAGTACTTC. Amino acid sequence: CASSQEDRGLGETQYF.

This clone occurred a few times. The chain uses TRBV7-9 and TRBJ1-4; 7 bases are a match to TRBD1. Looked up from germline, CDR1 is SEHNR and CDR2 is FQNEAQ (reference sequence). V gave up 4 bases and J gave up 7 bases; unmatched junction bases: 12. This CDR3 spans 16 amino acids. CDR3 nucleotide sequence: TGTGCCAGCAGCTCAGATGGACAGGTCAGGAGTGAAAAACTGTTTTTT. It is translated as CASSSDGQVRSEKLFF.

This chain links TRBV12-3 or TRBV12-4 with TRBJ2-2; D uncertain. CDR3 length: 11 residues. The V end was cut by 3 bases, the J end by 8 bases, with 4 bases between. The CDR3 here is CASSFYGELFF. The CDR3 DNA sequence: TGTGCCAGCAGTTTCTATGGGGAGCTGTTTTTT.

The rearrangement joins TRBV18 to TRBJ2-1; 12 bases match TRBD2. V gave up 6 bases and J gave up 6 bases; unmatched junction bases: 6. CDR3 length equals 15 residues. Germline CDR1 KGHSH, CDR2 LQKENI. CDR3 loop: CASSTTSGSGNEQFF. In DNA, the CDR3 is TGTGCCAGCTCGACGACTAGCGGGAGCGGCAATGAGCAGTTCTTC.

The chain employs TRBV21-1 and TRBJ2-3; TRBD2 is the table's D call, not checked against the DNA. TRBV21-1 corresponds to a pseudogene. The CDR3 length is 10 residues. For the CDR3, the DNA is TGTGCCAGGCCGGGAAAACGAGAGTATTTT. Protein product: CARPGKREYF.

The chain uses TRBV7-3 and TRBJ1-1, with 7 bases that match TRBD1. The CDR3 covers 15 residues. The V gene end was trimmed by 5 bases and the J gene end by 4 bases; junction bases not matched to a gene: 10. The germline CDR1 and CDR2 sequences are SGHTA and FQGTGA. CDR3 loop: CASSPTGPGSTEAFF. The CDR3 DNA reads TGTGCCAGCAGCCCGACAGGGCCCGGAAGCACTGAAGCTTTCTTT.

The V call is TRBV9, the J call TRBJ1-1, with D perhaps matching TRBD1 (5 bases). Per the germline V gene, CDR1 is SGDLS and CDR2 is YYNGEE. This CDR3 is 15 amino acids long. Deletions cut 2 bases from V and 0 bases from J, with 11 bases between. CDR3 amino acids: CASSVIQDMNTEAFF. Here the CDR3 DNA reads TGTGCCAGCAGCGTCATACAGGACATGAACACTGAAGCTTTCTTT.

The rearrangement links TRBV5-1 to TRBJ1-4, with TRBD1 identical over 10 bases. This CDR3 is 15 amino acids long. V lost 3 bases, J lost 8 bases, and 7 bases stayed unmatched. Looked up from germline, CDR1 is SGHRS and CDR2 is YFSETQ. CDR3 nucleotide sequence: TGCGCCAGCAGCTGGCAGACAGGGGGCGAGGAAAAACTGTTTTTT. Amino acid sequence: CASSWQTGGEEKLFF.